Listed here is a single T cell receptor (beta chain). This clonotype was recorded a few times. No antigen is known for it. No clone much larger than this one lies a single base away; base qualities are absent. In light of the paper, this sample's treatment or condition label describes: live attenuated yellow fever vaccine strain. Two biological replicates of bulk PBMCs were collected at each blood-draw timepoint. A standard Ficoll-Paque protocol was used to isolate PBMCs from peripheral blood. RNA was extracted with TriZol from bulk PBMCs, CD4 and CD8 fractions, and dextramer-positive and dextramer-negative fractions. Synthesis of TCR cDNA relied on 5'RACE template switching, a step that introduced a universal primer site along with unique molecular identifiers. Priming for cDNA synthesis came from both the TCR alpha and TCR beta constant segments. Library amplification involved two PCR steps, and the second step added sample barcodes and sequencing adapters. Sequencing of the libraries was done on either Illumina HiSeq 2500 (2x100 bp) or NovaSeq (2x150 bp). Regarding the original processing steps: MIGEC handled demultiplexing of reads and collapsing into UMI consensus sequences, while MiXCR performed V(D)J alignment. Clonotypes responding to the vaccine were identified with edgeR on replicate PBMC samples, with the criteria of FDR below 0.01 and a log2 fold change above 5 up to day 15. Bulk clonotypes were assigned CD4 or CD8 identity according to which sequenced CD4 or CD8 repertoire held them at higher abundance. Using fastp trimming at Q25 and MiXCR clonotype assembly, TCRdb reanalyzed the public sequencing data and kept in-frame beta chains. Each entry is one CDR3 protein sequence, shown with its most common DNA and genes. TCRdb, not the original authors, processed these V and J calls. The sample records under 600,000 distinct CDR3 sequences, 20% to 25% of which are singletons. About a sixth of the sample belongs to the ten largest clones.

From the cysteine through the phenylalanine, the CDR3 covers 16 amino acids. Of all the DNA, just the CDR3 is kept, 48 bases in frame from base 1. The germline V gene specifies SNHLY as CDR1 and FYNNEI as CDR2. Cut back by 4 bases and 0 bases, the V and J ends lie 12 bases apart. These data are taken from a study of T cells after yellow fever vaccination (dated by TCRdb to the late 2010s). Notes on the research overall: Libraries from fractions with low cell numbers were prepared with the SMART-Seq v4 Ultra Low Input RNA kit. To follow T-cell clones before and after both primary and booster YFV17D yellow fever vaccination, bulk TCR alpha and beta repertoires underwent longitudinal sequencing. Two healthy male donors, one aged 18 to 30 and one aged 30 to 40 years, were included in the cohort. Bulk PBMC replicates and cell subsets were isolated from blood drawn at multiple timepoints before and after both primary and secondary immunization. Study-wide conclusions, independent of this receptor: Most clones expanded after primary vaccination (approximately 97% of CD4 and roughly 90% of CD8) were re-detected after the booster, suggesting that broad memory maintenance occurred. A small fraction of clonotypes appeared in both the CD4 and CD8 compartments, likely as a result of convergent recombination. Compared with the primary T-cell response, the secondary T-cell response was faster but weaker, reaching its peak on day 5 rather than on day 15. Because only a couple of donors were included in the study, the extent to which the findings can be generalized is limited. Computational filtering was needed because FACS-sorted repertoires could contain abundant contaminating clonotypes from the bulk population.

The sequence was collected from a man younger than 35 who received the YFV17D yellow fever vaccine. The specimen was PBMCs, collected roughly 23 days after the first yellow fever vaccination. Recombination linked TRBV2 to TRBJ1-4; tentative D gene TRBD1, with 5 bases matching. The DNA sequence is TGTGCCAGCAGTGTTGGGGGGTTCCCAACTAATGAAAAACTGTTTTTT. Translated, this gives CASSVGGFPTNEKLFF.